Following are 27 T cell receptor beta chains from one sample sequenced in a study of read filtering for tumor transcriptome and immune sequencing. Molecular barcoded adaptors covering alpha/delta and beta/gamma chains were used on roughly 400 ng RNA. MiXCR was run by TCRdb on the reads, yielding one entry per CDR3 protein. The sample consists of about 57,000 distinct CDR3 sequences, 20% to 25% of them appearing once. Material: a population of CD138-negative cells sorted from bone marrow. Source of these receptors: a donor aged 40 or older with multiple myeloma.

This clonotype was seen a handful of times. This chain joins TRBV18 and TRBJ1-1, with a possible D match to TRBD1 (5 bases). V was trimmed by 3 bases and J by 5 bases, leaving 16 bases between them. Germline CDR1 and CDR2: KGHSH and LQKENI. There are 15 residues in the CDR3. This CDR3 is CASSPVGGGRTEAFF. For the CDR3, the DNA is TGTGCCAGCTCACCGGTGGGGGGAGGAAGGACTGAAGCTTTCTTT.

In its sample, this clonotype was seen many times. The chain uses TRBV19 and TRBJ2-2; D possibly corresponds to TRBD2 (6 bases). The CDR3 sequence is 16 residues long. Germline-derived CDR1 and CDR2 are LNHDA and SQIVND (reference sequence). Trimming shortened V by 5 bases and J by 1 base, and 14 bases separated the two germline ends. CDR3 residues: CASSAQRRENTGELFF. The CDR3 nucleotides are TGTGCCAGTAGTGCTCAAAGGCGGGAGAACACCGGGGAGCTGTTTTTT.

A note on this clonotype: This may stem from a read error, because a much larger clone lies one nucleotide away. The rearrangement joins TRBV18 to TRBJ2-1; maybe TRBD1 (5 bases). Germline-derived CDR1 and CDR2 are KGHSH and LQKENI. This CDR3 is 13 amino acids long. V lost 5 bases, J lost 5 bases, and 10 bases lay in between. CDR3 protein: CASSSDSHNEQFF. DNA for the CDR3: TGTGCCAGCTCATCCGACAGCCACAATGAGCAGTTCTTC.

This clonotype has a count of ten or more. The chain links TRBV3-1 to TRBJ2-6, with a weak D call TRBD1 (5 bases). The CDR3 has 18 residues. The germline V and J ends were trimmed by 2 bases and 0 bases, with 14 bases remaining between them. CDR1 and CDR2 from the germline V gene are LGHDT and YNNKEL (reference sequence). The CDR3 region has the DNA TGTGCCAGCAGCCAATGGTCGCAGGGCGACTCTGGGGCCAACGTCCTGACTTTC. Its translation is CASSQWSQGDSGANVLTF.

Notes on this clonotype: Relative to the germline gene, one junction end is altered; a read error may explain this. The chain recombines TRBV7-7 with TRBJ2-2; 11 bases line up with TRBD2. Germline CDR1 reads SSHAT; CDR2 reads FNYEAQ (reference sequence). This CDR3 has 16 amino acids. CDR3: CASSLAPLAGAGELFF. The CDR3 nucleotides read TGTGCTAGCAGCTTAGCCCCACTAGCGGGGGCCGGGGAGCTGTTTTTT.

The gene calls are TRBV20-1 and TRBJ2-7; 8 bases align to TRBD2. Germline CDR1 DFQATT, CDR2 SNEGSKA (reference sequence). This CDR3 has 16 amino acids. The trim removed 1 base at V and 4 bases at J, leaving 12 bases unmatched. The CDR3 is CSARGLAPPGEYEQYF. The DNA for the CDR3 is TGCAGTGCTAGAGGACTAGCGCCCCCGGGAGAATACGAGCAGTACTTC.

This clonotype was detected only a few times. As the CDR3 is not closed by the conserved phenylalanine or tryptophan, this likely results from a read error. This chain joins TRBV4-1 and TRBJ1-1, with 8 nucleotides matching TRBD1. Germline CDR1 MGHRA, CDR2 YSYEKL. V lost 4 bases, J lost 7 bases, and 8 bases stayed unmatched. The CDR3 totals 14 residues. For the CDR3, the DNA is TGCGCCAGCAGCCTTACCAGACAGGGGATTGAAGCTTTCTCT. Its translation is CASSLTRQGIEAFS.

This clonotype was recorded many times. The chain has TRBV9 and TRBJ2-5; 10 bases match TRBD2. Germline V gives CDR1 SGDLS, CDR2 YYNGEE. This CDR3 has 16 residues. The trim removed 0 bases at V and 3 bases at J, leaving 5 bases unmatched. The CDR3 sequence is CASSVGVAGGEETQYF. CDR3 DNA sequence: TGTGCCAGCAGCGTAGGAGTAGCGGGGGGCGAAGAGACCCAGTACTTC.

The table lists this clonotype with many counts. The chain couples TRBV11-3 to TRBJ2-4; TRBD1 matches 10 bases. Losses at the gene ends were 5 bases for V and 1 base for J; bases not matched to a gene: 8. The CDR3 sequence is 17 residues long. Per the germline V gene, CDR1 is SGHNT and CDR2 is YENEEA. CDR3 protein: CASSVDRGRVAKNIQYF. CDR3 nucleotides: TGTGCCAGCAGCGTGGACAGGGGGAGAGTTGCCAAAAACATTCAGTACTTC.

Details on this clonotype: This may be a read error, as it is one base from a much larger clone. V gene TRBV5-1 combines with J gene TRBJ1-1; 8 bases match TRBD1. Trimming at V came to 4 bases and at J to 3 bases, leaving 14 bases not matched to a gene. Germline-derived CDR1 and CDR2 are SGHRS and YFSETQ. CDR3 length: 17 residues. The CDR3 loop reads CASSQGRAGTGDTEAFF. Written as DNA, the CDR3 is TGCGCCAGCAGCCAAGGAAGAGCCGGGACAGGAGACACTGAAGCTTTCTTT.

This clonotype appeared a few times. V usage is TRBV29-1 and J usage is TRBJ2-7; no clear D gene. V lost 1 base and J 4 bases, leaving 11 bases between the germline ends. Germline V gene lookup returns CDR1 SQVTM and CDR2 ANQGSEA. The CDR3 runs 13 residues. CDR3 protein: CSVEGQHEYEQYF. The CDR3 bases are TGCAGCGTTGAAGGGCAGCACGAATACGAGCAGTACTTC.

This clonotype was observed many times. This chain links TRBV20-1 with TRBJ1-6; no firm D call. CDR1 is DFQATT and CDR2 is SNEGSKA in the germline V gene (reference sequence). V lost 0 bases, J lost 13 bases, and 13 bases lay in between. The CDR3 contains 13 residues. The CDR3 DNA follows: TGCAGTGCTAGAGAGGAGGGCACGACGCCCCTCCACTTT. This codes for CSAREEGTTPLHF.

This clonotype was counted ten times or more. The chain carries TRBV12-3 or TRBV12-4 and TRBJ2-7; D gene uncertain. The CDR3 is 12 amino acids. The V end lost 3 bases, the J end lost 3 bases, and 6 bases lay between the germline ends. The CDR3 DNA sequence: TGTGCCAGCAGTTTGGGAAACTACGAGCAGTACTTC. Translated, it gives CASSLGNYEQYF.

This clonotype has a count of ten or more. V is TRBV28 and J is TRBJ1-6, with D possibly TRBD1 on 5 matching bases. The V and J ends lost 6 bases and 0 bases respectively, with 12 bases between them. Per germline, CDR1 MDHEN and CDR2 SYDVKM. The CDR3 covers 16 residues. CDR3 in DNA: TGTGCCAGCAGCCTACCAGGGAGCTCCTATAATTCACCCCTCCACTTT. It encodes CASSLPGSSYNSPLHF.

This clonotype has a count of ten or more. The genes are TRBV29-1 and TRBJ1-4; TRBD1 aligns across 8 bases. The trim removed 0 bases at V and 3 bases at J, leaving 3 bases unmatched. CDR3 length: 15 residues. The germline gives CDR1 SQVTM, CDR2 ANQGSEA. The CDR3 DNA reads TGCAGCGTTGAAGAAGTGACAGGGGCTAATGAAAAACTGTTTTTT. This translates into CSVEEVTGANEKLFF.

Only one count was recorded for this clonotype. This likely comes from a read error, as the CDR3 has no conserved phenylalanine or tryptophan at its end. The limits of the CDR3 on the DNA are not certain, so only TCRdb's listed CDR3 is given. The V and J genes are TRBV24-1 and TRBJ2-1; no DNA check was done on the table's D call, TRBD2. CDR1 KGHDR and CDR2 SFDVKD come from the germline V gene. Including both end residues, the CDR3 is 13 amino acids long. The chain's CDR3 is CAAGTSGLNERFL.

This clonotype was seen ten or more times. The gene calls are TRBV24-1 and TRBJ2-3, with 11 positions matching TRBD2. CDR1 KGHDR and CDR2 SFDVKD come from the germline V gene. This CDR3 region has 16 residues. V was clipped by 6 bases and J by 3 bases; unmatched bases: 7. For the CDR3, the DNA is TGTGCCACCAGTTCACCGGGACTAGCGGCTACAGATACGCAGTATTTT. Translation gives CATSSPGLAATDTQYF.

The rearrangement joins TRBV19 to TRBJ1-4, with D perhaps matching TRBD1 (6 bases). Germline values: CDR1 LNHDA, CDR2 SQIVND (reference sequence). Trimming shortened V by 4 bases and J by 8 bases, and 17 bases separated the two germline ends. The CDR3 is 15 amino acids. As DNA, the CDR3 is TGTGCCAGTAGTACGGGACACGCTTCTTTGGAAAAACTGTTTTTT. Protein product: CASSTGHASLEKLFF.

This clonotype was found many times. This rearrangement joins TRBV12-3 or TRBV12-4 to TRBJ2-1; TRBD1 agrees at 7 bases. V was pared by 3 bases and J by 4 bases, with 9 bases of the junction left unmatched. The CDR3 loop spans 16 amino acids. The chain's CDR3 is CASSFGGQELYNEQFF. For the CDR3, the DNA is TGTGCCAGCAGTTTCGGCGGACAGGAACTATACAATGAGCAGTTCTTC.

This clonotype was detected ten times or more. One end of the junction varies from germline; a read error may be responsible. The rearrangement joins TRBV5-1 to TRBJ2-3; no firm D call. This CDR3 is built from 13 residues. The germline CDR1 and CDR2 sequences are SGHRS and YFSETQ. The CDR3 DNA reads as TGTGCCAGCAGCTTAGCTGGTACAGATACGCAGTATTTT. Residues: CASSLAGTDTQYF.

This clonotype was picked up one time. The V and J genes are TRBV5-1 and TRBJ2-3; no reliable D call. Germline CDR1 is SGHRS and CDR2 is YFSETQ. Trimming shortened V by 0 bases and J by 4 bases, and 9 bases separated the two germline ends. The CDR3 is made up of 14 amino acids. The CDR3 coding sequence is TGCGCCAGCAGCTTGGGGCAGGTGTCAGATACGCAGTATTTT. Translation gives CASSLGQVSDTQYF.

Turning to this clonotype: Only one base separates this from a far larger clonotype, so it likely reflects a read error. The V and J genes are TRBV28 and TRBJ1-6, with 8 bases that match TRBD1. This CDR3 spans 15 amino acids. From germline, CDR1 is MDHEN and CDR2 SYDVKM. CDR3 region: CASSVQGGINTEDFF. DNA of the CDR3: TGTGCCAGCAGTGTACAGGGGGGGATAAACACTGAAGATTTCTTT.

This clonotype was detected ten times or more. The chain carries TRBV19 and TRBJ2-1, with D tentatively TRBD2 (5 bases). The length of the CDR3 is 13 residues. Deletions cut 5 bases from V and 7 bases from J, with 12 bases between. Germline lookup yields CDR1 LNHDA and CDR2 SQIVND (reference sequence). Written as DNA, the CDR3 is TGTGCCAGTAGTGTGGGAGTAAGGAATGAGCAGTTCTTC. As protein: CASSVGVRNEQFF. The complete variable domain, with remaining parts taken from reference TRBV19 and TRBJ2-1, reads DGGITQSPKYLFRKEGQNVTLSCEQNLNHDAMYWYRQDPGQGLRLIYYSQIVNDFQKGDIAEGYSVSREKKESFPLTVTSAQKNPTAFYLCASSVGVRNEQFFGPGTRLTVL.

This clonotype was counted many times. V is TRBV5-4 and J is TRBJ2-3; 7 bases align to TRBD1. CDR3 length: 14 amino acids. The ends lost 3 bases at V and 5 bases at J; junction bases unmatched: 6. Looked up from germline, CDR1 is SGHNT and CDR2 is YYREEE (reference sequence). CDR3 protein: CASSWKGAKDTQYF. CDR3 bases: TGTGCCAGCAGCTGGAAGGGGGCCAAAGATACGCAGTATTTT.

Concerning this clonotype: A much larger clone lies a single base off, so this may be a read error. This chain joins TRBV5-1 and TRBJ2-4; D unclear. Germline V gene lookup returns CDR1 SGHRS and CDR2 YFSETQ. CDR3 size: 13 residues. With 3 bases removed from V and 10 bases from J, the gap between germline ends came to 14 bases. The CDR3 coding sequence is TGCGCCAGCAGCTCGGCTGGAGAGGAAATTCAGTACTTC. Its translation: CASSSAGEEIQYF.

In this sample, this clonotype turned up a few times. The chain is built from TRBV11-2 and TRBJ1-2; D gene uncertain. Trimming removed 0 bases at V and 5 bases at J, with 10 bases between. Germline CDR1 is SGHAT and CDR2 is FQNNGV. The CDR3 runs 14 residues. CDR3 protein: CASSLEPTLYGYTF. The CDR3 nucleotides read TGTGCCAGCAGCTTAGAACCCACTTTATATGGCTACACCTTC.

This clonotype has at least ten counts. J is TRBJ2-2 and V is TRBV6-4; D uncertain. V lost 4 bases to trimming and J lost 0 bases, with 3 bases between them. The germline V gene has CDR1 MRHNA and CDR2 SNTAGT. CDR3 size: 13 residues. The DNA of the CDR3 is TGTGCCAGCAGTGCACCGAACACCGGGGAGCTGTTTTTT. It yields the protein CASSAPNTGELFF.